One and the same sample provided the 32 T cell receptor beta chains below, sequenced in a study of blood T cell repertoires in COVID-19. Repertoires were generated with immunoSEQ multiplex PCR, while TCRdb's copy carries only in-frame clones and drops some. This table has roughly 340,000 clones, about nine tenths appearing once. Sequences were obtained from peripheral blood. These receptors were taken from a woman aged 45-65 years with COVID-19, enrolled during active disease.

The CDR3 DNA sequence: TGTGCCAGCAGCTTAGGTATCCTAGCGGGAGGGCCCTCCGGGGAGCTGTTTTTT. The encoded protein is CASSLGILAGGPSGELFF. V and J are TRBV7-2 and TRBJ2-2; 12 bases are a match to TRBD2. V trimming: 1 base; J trimming: 6 bases; junction bases outside the gene matches: 9. Germline CDR1 SGHTA, CDR2 FQGNSA. CDR3 length: 18 amino acids.

The chain has TRBV10-2 and TRBJ2-1; D might be TRBD2 (6 bases). The CDR3 is made up of 15 amino acids. Trimming removed 5 bases at V and 0 bases at J, with 11 bases between. Germline lookup yields CDR1 WSHSY and CDR2 SAAADI. The CDR3 is CASSQDGSSYNEQFF. CDR3 in DNA: TGCGCCAGCAGTCAGGACGGGAGCTCCTACAATGAGCAGTTCTTC.

This clone has only a few counts. This chain connects TRBV5-6 to TRBJ2-7; TRBD2 matches at 8 bases. Germline V lookup: CDR1 SGHDT, CDR2 YYEEEE. V trimming: 4 bases; J trimming: 5 bases; junction bases outside the gene matches: 14. CDR3 length: 16 residues. CDR3 residues: CASSVGLSGRTDEQYF. CDR3 coding DNA: TGTGCCAGCAGCGTCGGGCTCAGCGGGAGAACGGACGAGCAGTACTTC.

V and J are TRBV5-5 and TRBJ2-7; 9 bases are a match to TRBD2. J gave up 2 bases and V 1 base, and 4 bases lay outside the gene matches. The germline gives CDR1 SGHKS, CDR2 YYEKEE (reference sequence). The CDR3 has 15 amino acids. CDR3 protein: CASSLFAGGAYEQYF. The DNA for the CDR3 is TGTGCCAGCAGCTTGTTCGCGGGAGGGGCCTACGAGCAGTACTTC.

The rearrangement links TRBV28 to TRBJ1-1; possibly TRBD1 for D (6 bases). Germline CDR1 MDHEN, CDR2 SYDVKM. The ends were cut back, 6 bases at V and 7 bases at J, with 12 bases in the middle. The CDR3 length is 12 residues. DNA for the CDR3: TGTGCCAGCAGGAACAGGGTTGGTGAAGCTTTCTTT. Residues: CASRNRVGEAFF.

Here the CDR3 reads CASSVGGGGATDTQYF. The CDR3 bases are TGTGCCAGCAGCGTAGGAGGAGGGGGGGCCACAGATACGCAGTATTTT. V and J are TRBV9 and TRBJ2-3; TRBD2 might be the D (7 bases). The CDR3 totals 16 residues. V was shortened by 0 bases and J by 2 bases, with 13 bases between the two germline ends. Germline CDR1 is SGDLS and CDR2 is YYNGEE.

The chain combines TRBV29-1 with TRBJ2-7; possibly TRBD2 for D (5 bases). Trimming removed 5 bases at V and 5 bases at J, with 22 bases between. The length of the CDR3 is 15 residues. Germline V CDR1 and CDR2: SQVTM, ANQGSEA. Written as DNA, the CDR3 is TGCAGCGTTCGGGTAGAAAGGGAGTACCTCGACGAGCAGTACTTC. This translates into CSVRVEREYLDEQYF.

J is TRBJ1-2 and V is TRBV5-6; TRBD1 might be the D (5 bases). The germline gives CDR1 SGHDT, CDR2 YYEEEE. The CDR3 sequence is 16 residues long. The V and J ends lost 4 bases and 3 bases respectively, with 19 bases between them. The chain's CDR3 is CASSPTRGGRYYGYTF. CDR3 bases: TGTGCCAGCAGCCCTACCCGGGGCGGGAGATACTATGGCTACACCTTC.

The chain links TRBV29-1 to TRBJ2-3, with 10 bases that match TRBD2. J gave up 3 bases and V 7 bases, and 1 base lay outside the gene matches. In germline, CDR1 is SQVTM, CDR2 ANQGSEA. The CDR3 length is 12 residues. DNA for the CDR3: TGCAGCGCTAGCGGGAGTACAGATACGCAGTATTTT. Translated: CSASGSTDTQYF.

J is TRBJ2-7 and V is TRBV6-6; TRBD2 might be the D (5 bases). CDR1 MNHNY and CDR2 SVGAGI come from the germline V gene (reference sequence). V gave up 6 bases and J gave up 6 bases, with 18 bases separating them. The CDR3 totals 14 residues. The CDR3 DNA reads as TGTGCCAGCAGCCAAATAAGCCTGGGGAGCGAGCAGTACTTC. Translation gives CASSQISLGSEQYF.

This sequence joins TRBV7-2 and TRBJ1-5; 8 bases match TRBD1. The CDR3 runs 15 residues. Losses at the gene ends were 5 bases for V and 4 bases for J; bases not matched to a gene: 7. In germline, CDR1 is SGHTA, CDR2 FQGNSA. The CDR3 spells CASSQDRGWNQPQHF. The CDR3 bases are TGTGCCAGCAGCCAAGACAGGGGTTGGAATCAGCCCCAGCATTTT.

V gene TRBV18 combines with J gene TRBJ1-2; 7 nucleotides agree with TRBD1. The CDR3 sequence is 18 residues long. Per germline, CDR1 KGHSH and CDR2 LQKENI. The J segment lost 4 bases and the V segment lost 0 bases, leaving 14 bases of the junction unmatched. CDR3 in DNA: TGTGCCAGCTCACCACCGGGGACAGCTTTAGCCAATAGCTATGGCTACACCTTC. This encodes CASSPPGTALANSYGYTF.

In this sample, this clone turned up a few times. The chain has TRBV4-3 and TRBJ2-3; 7 nucleotides agree with TRBD2. V trimming: 0 bases; J trimming: 0 bases; junction bases outside the gene matches: 3. Germline CDR1 LGHNA, CDR2 YSLEER. This CDR3 contains 16 residues. The CDR3 DNA is TGCGCCAGCAGCCAAGATCCAGCGGGAAGCACAGATACGCAGTATTTT. This sequence encodes CASSQDPAGSTDTQYF.

This sequence joins TRBV27 and TRBJ1-5; weak D call: TRBD1 (5 bases). CDR3 length: 16 residues. Trimming stripped 5 bases from V and 0 bases from J, with 14 bases between. Germline V gene lookup returns CDR1 MNHEY and CDR2 SMNVEV (reference sequence). This CDR3 is CASSRQNNYSNQPQHF. The CDR3 DNA follows: TGTGCCAGCAGTCGACAGAATAATTATAGCAATCAGCCCCAGCATTTT.

V is TRBV6-1 and J is TRBJ2-7, with D maybe TRBD2 (6 bases). Trimming shortened V by 2 bases and J by 2 bases, and 19 bases separated the two germline ends. There are 17 residues in the CDR3. Germline V lookup: CDR1 MNHNS, CDR2 SASEGT. This CDR3 is CASSENLAGITPYEQYF. Here the CDR3 DNA reads TGTGCCAGCAGTGAAAACTTGGCGGGGATAACTCCCTACGAGCAGTACTTC.

The table lists this clone with a few counts. This rearrangement joins TRBV5-6 to TRBJ2-7, with D maybe TRBD1 (5 bases). With 3 bases removed from V and 5 bases from J, the gap between germline ends came to 6 bases. Germline CDR1 and CDR2: SGHDT and YYEEEE. This CDR3 region has 11 residues. The CDR3 nucleotides read TGTGCCAGCAGCTCCAGGGACGAGCAGTACTTC. Its protein product is CASSSRDEQYF.

V and J are TRBV24-1 and TRBJ2-2; 8 nucleotides match TRBD2. This CDR3 comprises 16 residues. J was trimmed by 5 bases and V by 4 bases; bases with no gene match: 8. Germline V gene sequence: CDR1 KGHDR, CDR2 SFDVKD. CDR3: CATSEPVREGTGELFF. As DNA, the CDR3 is TGTGCCACCAGTGAACCCGTCCGGGAGGGAACCGGGGAGCTGTTTTTT.

The CDR3 DNA follows: TGTGCCAGCACTAGGTACTCCTACAATGAGCAGTTCTTC. Protein: CASTRYSYNEQFF. The chain is built from TRBV7-2 and TRBJ2-1; D uncertain. Germline V gene sequence: CDR1 SGHTA, CDR2 FQGNSA. V gave up 7 bases and J gave up 0 bases, with 7 bases separating them. This CDR3 is built from 13 residues.

The chain uses TRBV7-9 and TRBJ2-1; 15 bases are shared with TRBD2. Germline assignment: CDR1 SEHNR and CDR2 FQNEAQ (reference sequence). The CDR3 loop spans 17 amino acids. With 5 bases clipped from V and 9 bases from J, the junction kept 11 bases outside the gene matches. The CDR3 spells CASSPIGLAGGRGEQFF. The CDR3 nucleotides are TGTGCCAGCAGCCCAATTGGACTAGCGGGAGGGAGGGGTGAGCAGTTCTTC.

This clone came up a few times. This rearrangement joins TRBV9 to TRBJ1-2, with a weak D call TRBD1 (5 bases). V gave up 7 bases and J gave up 3 bases, with 7 bases separating them. Looked up from germline, CDR1 is SGDLS and CDR2 is YYNGEE. The CDR3 loop spans 11 amino acids. The CDR3 bases are TGTGCCAGCGCCAGGGACTATGGCTACACCTTC. Encoded protein: CASARDYGYTF.

The chain combines TRBV30 with TRBJ1-2, with TRBD1 matching 8 bases. The CDR3 spans 14 residues. The germline V gene encodes CDR1 GTSNPN and CDR2 SVGIG (reference sequence). The V gene end was trimmed by 1 base and the J gene end by 4 bases; junction bases not matched to a gene: 5. The CDR3 sequence is CAWSGAGGRYGYTF. The CDR3 nucleotides read TGTGCCTGGAGTGGGGCAGGGGGCCGCTATGGCTACACCTTC.

V is TRBV19 and J is TRBJ2-7, with 13 bases lining up with TRBD2. The CDR3 runs 17 residues. Germline CDR1 reads LNHDA; CDR2 reads SQIVND (reference sequence). V was pared by 1 base and J by 2 bases, with 5 bases of the junction left unmatched. The DNA for the CDR3 is TGTGCCAGTAGTATAGTTGGACTAGCGGGAGATCCCTACGAGCAGTACTTC. Translated, it gives CASSIVGLAGDPYEQYF.

The chain couples TRBV6-1 to TRBJ1-4, with 7 bases that match TRBD1. Germline V gene lookup returns CDR1 MNHNS and CDR2 SASEGT. Trimming at V came to 6 bases and at J to 3 bases, leaving 4 bases not matched to a gene. This CDR3 comprises 14 residues. CDR3 amino acids: CASSLQGSNEKLFF. As DNA, the CDR3 is TGTGCCAGCAGCCTACAGGGGTCTAATGAAAAACTGTTTTTT.

This clone has a single count. CDR3 DNA: TGTGCCAGCAGCTTAGGGATACTAACTATGTTTGGCTACACCTTC. This gives the protein CASSLGILTMFGYTF. The chain carries TRBV7-9 and TRBJ1-2; no definite D call. The V gene lost 1 base and the J gene lost 7 bases, with 16 bases spanning the gap. In germline, CDR1 is SEHNR, CDR2 FQNEAQ (reference sequence). The CDR3 loop spans 15 amino acids.

V and J are TRBV5-6 and TRBJ1-2; D is possibly TRBD1 (5 bases). The V end was cut by 5 bases, the J end by 8 bases, with 13 bases between. This CDR3 has 12 amino acids. Per the germline V gene, CDR1 is SGHDT and CDR2 is YYEEEE. In DNA form, the CDR3 reads TGTGCCAGCAGTGGGGCCGTTCGGGGCTACACCTTC. Translated: CASSGAVRGYTF. Drawing the rest from reference TRBV5-6 and TRBJ1-2, the complete variable domain is DAGVTQSPTHLIKTRGQQVTLRCSPKSGHDTVSWYQQALGQGPQFIFQYYEEEERQRGNFPDRFSGHQFPNYSSELNVNALLLGDSALYLCASSGAVRGYTFGSGTRLTVV.

In this sample, this clone turned up once. The CDR3 DNA is TGTGCCAGCAGCCGGAGAATGATGATAGCGGGAGGTGGGACCCAGTACTTC. It codes for CASSRRMMIAGGGTQYF. This rearrangement joins TRBV3-1 (or the pseudogene TRBV3-2) to TRBJ2-5; 10 nucleotides match TRBD2. Per the germline V gene, CDR1 is LGHDT and CDR2 is YNNKEL (reference sequence). CDR3 size: 17 residues. V lost 4 bases and J lost 7; bases outside the gene matches: 15.

V gene TRBV15 combines with J gene TRBJ1-1; TRBD1 is a possible D gene (5 bases). This CDR3 region has 15 residues. V lost 0 bases and J lost 7, with 15 bases in between. Germline V gene sequence: CDR1 LNHNV, CDR2 YYDKDF (reference sequence). The CDR3, as DNA: TGTGCCACCAGCAGAGAAAGAGTAGAGACAGATGAAGCTTTCTTT. This sequence encodes CATSRERVETDEAFF.

This clone was counted a single time. This rearrangement joins TRBV29-1 to TRBJ2-5; D gene ambiguous. V was shortened by 8 bases and J by 5 bases, with 9 bases between the two germline ends. The V gene's germline CDR1 is SQVTM and CDR2 ANQGSEA. The CDR3 contains 10 residues. The CDR3 reads CSSSRETQYF. The DNA for the CDR3 is TGCAGCTCATCCCGGGAGACCCAGTACTTC.

V and J are TRBV27 and TRBJ2-7; 9 bases align to TRBD2. This CDR3 contains 16 residues. The germline V gene has CDR1 MNHEY and CDR2 SMNVEV (reference sequence). The trim removed 5 bases at V and 7 bases at J, leaving 15 bases unmatched. CDR3 coding DNA: TGTGCCAGCAGTCTCTACGGGGCGGGAGGGCTTGAAGAGCAGTACTTC. Amino acid sequence: CASSLYGAGGLEEQYF.

The rearrangement uses TRBV27 and TRBJ1-2, with 7 bases matching TRBD1. With 5 bases clipped from V and 4 bases from J, the junction kept 10 bases outside the gene matches. In germline, CDR1 is MNHEY, CDR2 SMNVEV (reference sequence). The CDR3 has 15 residues. The CDR3 nucleotides are TGTGCCAGCAGTCCCCCGGGACAGCCGTTCTATGGCTACACCTTC. Translating it yields CASSPPGQPFYGYTF.

V is TRBV19 and J is TRBJ1-2; maybe TRBD1 (5 bases). Trimming cost V 6 bases and J 4 bases, with 9 bases left between them. Per the germline V gene, CDR1 is LNHDA and CDR2 is SQIVND (reference sequence). The CDR3 length is 12 residues. CDR3 in amino acids: CASSREGYGYTF. In nucleotides, the CDR3 is TGTGCCAGTAGCAGGGAGGGCTATGGCTACACCTTC.

The genes are TRBV3-1 (or the pseudogene TRBV3-2) and TRBJ1-4; no definite D call. V lost 2 bases and J lost 5, with 15 bases in between. CDR3 length: 16 amino acids. CDR1 and CDR2 from the germline V gene are LGHDT and YNNKEL (reference sequence). DNA of the CDR3: TGTGCCAGCAGCCAAATTAGGACTGTCAAAAATGAAAAACTGTTTTTT. Its translation is CASSQIRTVKNEKLFF.